This T cell receptor beta chain was sequenced in a study of CD8 T cells in ankylosing spondylitis. Notes on the study in general: What appeared characteristic of ankylosing spondylitis blood was a TCR beta motif of eight highly homologous variants.

Germline V gene lookup returns CDR1 SEHNR and CDR2 FQNEAQ (reference sequence). The CDR3 totals 14 residues. The germline V and J ends were trimmed by 5 bases and 8 bases, with 18 bases remaining between them. Libraries for TCR beta were made by quantitative 5'-RACE with molecular barcodes. TCRdb ran MiXCR on the 5' RACE reads and lists one entry per CDR3 protein. This table has 750,000 to 850,000 distinct CDR3 sequences, 10% to 15% appearing once. This clonotype was detected a few times. What it recognizes is unknown. What was sequenced was blood, either unsorted or a sorted T cell fraction (not recorded which). The rearrangement uses TRBV7-9 and TRBJ1-2, with D possibly TRBD1 on 5 matching bases. The TCR was taken from a male donor with ankylosing spondylitis. The CDR3 bases are TGTGCCAGCAGCCGACTCCTAGGGGCGTCCGGCTACACCTTC. Protein: CASSRLLGASGYTF.